A selection of T cell receptor beta chains follows, all from one sample in a study of shared clonotypes between healthy human individuals. The method was immunoSEQ multiplex PCR; TCRdb's version includes in-frame clones alone and lacks a portion of them. The sample records hundreds of thousands of clones, roughly 96% being singletons. Material: naive CD8+ T cells sorted from blood. The receptors derive from a woman in her 30s in good health. Each CDR3 is given with its conserved first and last residue. Each record gives: CDR3 protein, CDR3 DNA, D gene, V gene, clone size, J gene, CDR3 length. A D gene is named only where the DNA matches it firmly. Where a row states a size, it is once, few, many or the class of an expanded clone; other rows omit it.

CDR3 protein: CASSTRDRGIHEQFF; CDR3 DNA: TGTGCCAGCAGCACCCGGGACAGGGGAATCCATGAGCAGTTCTTC; D gene: -; V gene: TRBV21-1; clone size: -; J gene: TRBJ2-1; CDR3 length: 15
CDR3 protein: CASSMGTGRAEAFF; CDR3 DNA: TGTGCCAGTAGTATGGGGACAGGGAGGGCTGAAGCTTTCTTT; D gene: TRBD1; V gene: TRBV19; clone size: -; J gene: TRBJ1-1; CDR3 length: 14
CDR3 protein: CASRSSYNEQFF; CDR3 DNA: TGTGCCAGCAGGAGCTCCTACAATGAGCAGTTCTTC; D gene: -; V gene: TRBV11-2; clone size: -; J gene: TRBJ2-1; CDR3 length: 12
CDR3 protein: CASSQDPSGAEQYF; CDR3 DNA: TGTGCCAGCAGCCAAGACCCTAGCGGGGCCGAGCAGTACTTC; D gene: TRBD2; V gene: TRBV4-2; clone size: -; J gene: TRBJ2-7; CDR3 length: 14
CDR3 protein: CASSQPGTGGSMPYRTQYF; CDR3 DNA: TGCGCCAGCAGCCAACCCGGGACAGGGGGCAGCATGCCTTACAGGACCCAGTACTTC; D gene: TRBD1; V gene: TRBV4-1; clone size: -; J gene: TRBJ2-5; CDR3 length: 19
CDR3 protein: CASSFLGGGYTF; CDR3 DNA: TGTGCCAGCAGCTTCCTCGGGGGTGGCTACACCTTC; D gene: -; V gene: TRBV5-6; clone size: -; J gene: TRBJ1-2; CDR3 length: 12
CDR3 protein: CASTQRGSGSSYEQYF; CDR3 DNA: TGTGCCAGCACCCAAAGGGGTAGCGGGAGTTCCTACGAGCAGTACTTC; D gene: TRBD2; V gene: TRBV7-9; clone size: -; J gene: TRBJ2-7; CDR3 length: 16
CDR3 protein: CASSWREGNEQFF; CDR3 DNA: TGTGCCAGCAGTTGGCGGGAGGGCAATGAGCAGTTCTTC; D gene: TRBD2; V gene: TRBV28; clone size: once; J gene: TRBJ2-1; CDR3 length: 13
CDR3 protein: CASSYGETGELFF; CDR3 DNA: TGTGCCAGCAGCTACGGTGAGACCGGGGAGCTGTTTTTT; D gene: -; V gene: TRBV7-9; clone size: once; J gene: TRBJ2-2; CDR3 length: 13
CDR3 protein: CASSHFLEAFF; CDR3 DNA: TGTGCCAGCAGCCATTTTCTTGAAGCTTTCTTT; D gene: -; V gene: TRBV28; clone size: once; J gene: TRBJ1-1; CDR3 length: 11
CDR3 protein: CASSVRRSGDEQFF; CDR3 DNA: TGTGCCAGCAGCGTCCGTCGGTCAGGGGACGAGCAGTTCTTC; D gene: -; V gene: TRBV9; clone size: -; J gene: TRBJ2-1; CDR3 length: 14
CDR3 protein: CASSLGQGAYF; CDR3 DNA: TGTGCCAGCAGCTTAGGTCAGGGGGCGTACTTC; D gene: TRBD1; V gene: TRBV7-9; clone size: -; J gene: TRBJ2-7; CDR3 length: 11
CDR3 protein: CASSLILAGGSYEQYF; CDR3 DNA: TGTGCCAGCAGTTTAATTCTAGCGGGAGGATCCTACGAGCAGTACTTC; D gene: TRBD2; V gene: TRBV27; clone size: -; J gene: TRBJ2-7; CDR3 length: 16
CDR3 protein: CASSTSPNTEAFF; CDR3 DNA: TGTGCCAGTAGTACATCACCGAACACTGAAGCTTTCTTT; D gene: -; V gene: TRBV19; clone size: -; J gene: TRBJ1-1; CDR3 length: 13
CDR3 protein: CSVFDLDGGGNEQFF; CDR3 DNA: TGCAGCGTCTTCGACCTCGACGGTGGAGGCAATGAGCAGTTCTTC; D gene: -; V gene: TRBV29-1; clone size: -; J gene: TRBJ2-1; CDR3 length: 15
CDR3 protein: CASSLVGQGAYEQYF; CDR3 DNA: TGTGCCAGCAGCTTAGTGGGACAGGGCGCCTACGAGCAGTACTTC; D gene: TRBD1; V gene: TRBV13; clone size: -; J gene: TRBJ2-7; CDR3 length: 15
CDR3 protein: CATSGSELAYEQYF; CDR3 DNA: TGCGCCACCAGCGGGTCGGAATTAGCCTACGAGCAGTACTTC; D gene: -; V gene: TRBV10-1; clone size: -; J gene: TRBJ2-7; CDR3 length: 14
CDR3 protein: CASSQPTRREEGDTQYF; CDR3 DNA: TGCGCCAGCAGCCAACCCACTCGGCGGGAGGAAGGGGATACGCAGTATTTT; D gene: TRBD2; V gene: TRBV4-1; clone size: -; J gene: TRBJ2-3; CDR3 length: 17
CDR3 protein: CASRSGVRNQPQHF; CDR3 DNA: TGTGCCAGCAGGTCGGGGGTGCGCAATCAGCCCCAGCATTTT; D gene: -; V gene: TRBV27; clone size: -; J gene: TRBJ1-5; CDR3 length: 14
CDR3 protein: CASSQPRTFSTDTQYF; CDR3 DNA: TGTGCCAGCAGTCAGCCTAGGACGTTTAGCACAGATACGCAGTATTTT; D gene: -; V gene: TRBV2; clone size: -; J gene: TRBJ2-3; CDR3 length: 16
CDR3 protein: CASSLVGRQPQHF; CDR3 DNA: TGTGCCAGCAGCTTAGTGGGGAGGCAGCCCCAGCATTTT; D gene: -; V gene: TRBV7-2; clone size: -; J gene: TRBJ1-5; CDR3 length: 13
CDR3 protein: CASSLDRNYEQYF; CDR3 DNA: TGTGCCAGCAGTTTAGACAGAAACTACGAGCAGTACTTC; D gene: -; V gene: TRBV27; clone size: -; J gene: TRBJ2-7; CDR3 length: 13
CDR3 protein: CASSQATGGGGYEQYF; CDR3 DNA: TGTGCCAGCAGCCAAGCGACAGGGGGTGGTGGCTACGAGCAGTACTTC; D gene: TRBD1; V gene: TRBV7-2; clone size: -; J gene: TRBJ2-7; CDR3 length: 16
CDR3 protein: CAGSLGQGTEAFF; CDR3 DNA: TGTGCCGGCAGTCTCGGACAGGGGACTGAAGCTTTCTTT; D gene: TRBD1; V gene: TRBV28; clone size: -; J gene: TRBJ1-1; CDR3 length: 13
CDR3 protein: CASSGMRSSYNEQFF; CDR3 DNA: TGTGCCAGCAGTGGGATGAGGAGCTCCTACAATGAGCAGTTCTTC; D gene: -; V gene: TRBV2; clone size: -; J gene: TRBJ2-1; CDR3 length: 15
CDR3 protein: CASSFDSQEQFF; CDR3 DNA: TGTGCCAGCAGTTTTGACTCACAGGAGCAGTTCTTC; D gene: -; V gene: TRBV28; clone size: once; J gene: TRBJ2-1; CDR3 length: 12
CDR3 protein: CASSPLTGYEQYF; CDR3 DNA: TGTGCCAGTAGTCCACTCACTGGGTACGAGCAGTACTTC; D gene: -; V gene: TRBV19; clone size: -; J gene: TRBJ2-7; CDR3 length: 13